This TCR beta chain was documented in a study of T cell responses to AZD1222 COVID-19 vaccine. The protocol was immunoSEQ multiplex PCR, while the TCRdb copy is restricted to in-frame clones and leaves out a portion. The data hold about 120,000 clones, with 80% to 90% observed a single time. J gave up 0 bases and V 5 bases, and 4 bases lay outside the gene matches. Germline assignment: CDR1 MNHEY and CDR2 SVGAGI. This CDR3 has 15 residues. This TCR was sampled from an adult in good health. Material: peripheral blood, obtained on day 0 of MenACWY control vaccination. J is TRBJ1-5 and V is TRBV6-5; 7 bases match TRBD1. The CDR3 loop is CASSTGVFSNQPQHF. The CDR3 nucleotides are TGTGCCAGCAGTACAGGGGTCTTTAGCAATCAGCCCCAGCATTTT.